One sample yielded the 15 T cell receptor beta chains listed below, sequenced in a study of shared clonotypes between healthy human individuals. The repertoire was sequenced with immunoSEQ multiplex PCR; TCRdb's copy has only in-frame clones and lacks some. The sample comprises about 980,000 clones, roughly 72% of which are singletons, and roughly 1.5% rests with the top ten. Sequencing was carried out using memory CD4+ T cells sorted from blood. Subset here: CD45RA-negative fraction. Receptors were obtained from a man aged 18 to 30 in good health.

V usage is TRBV10-3 and J usage is TRBJ2-5; D tentatively reads TRBD1 or TRBD2 (5 bases each). With 4 bases removed from V and 2 bases from J, the gap between germline ends came to 5 bases. The V gene's germline CDR1 is ENHRY and CDR2 SYGVKD. The CDR3 runs 12 residues. CDR3 DNA sequence: TGTGCCATCAGTGGGGGGCAAGAGACCCAGTACTTC. Translated, it gives CAISGGQETQYF.

This chain connects TRBV2 to TRBJ2-5, with 9 positions matching TRBD2. There are 14 residues in the CDR3. Trimming at V came to 4 bases and at J to 5 bases, leaving 5 bases not matched to a gene. Per germline, CDR1 SNHLY and CDR2 FYNNEI. In DNA form, the CDR3 reads TGTGCCAGCAGTGGACTAGCGGCGAGGGAGACCCAGTACTTC. The encoded protein is CASSGLAARETQYF.

V usage is TRBV5-1 and J usage is TRBJ2-1, with D tentatively TRBD2 (6 bases). The CDR3 has 14 amino acids. V lost 4 bases and J 4 bases, leaving 12 bases between the germline ends. Germline loops: CDR1 SGHRS, CDR2 YFSETQ. CDR3 DNA: TGCGCCAGCAGCCCAAGGACTACGTACAATGAGCAGTTCTTC. It encodes CASSPRTTYNEQFF.

The rearrangement joins TRBV7-2 to TRBJ2-7, with 9 positions matching TRBD1. CDR1 is SGHTA, CDR2 FQGNSA, per germline. V was clipped by 2 bases and J by 5 bases; unmatched bases: 4. This CDR3 is 14 amino acids long. This CDR3 is CASSLLQGAHEQYF. CDR3 bases: TGTGCCAGCAGCTTATTACAGGGGGCCCACGAGCAGTACTTC.

The rearrangement joins TRBV7-2 to TRBJ2-3; the D call may be TRBD1 or TRBD2 (5 bases each). Per the germline V gene, CDR1 is SGHTA and CDR2 is FQGNSA. The CDR3 sequence is 16 residues long. The V and J ends lost 3 bases and 4 bases respectively, with 17 bases between them. CDR3 loop: CASSFAQVKGADTQYF. The CDR3 DNA is TGTGCCAGCAGCTTTGCACAGGTGAAGGGAGCAGATACGCAGTATTTT.

The rearrangement uses TRBV18 and TRBJ2-1; no firm D call. V dropped 4 bases and J dropped 8 bases, with 9 bases sitting between them. The CDR3 loop spans 12 amino acids. The germline CDR1 and CDR2 sequences are KGHSH and LQKENI. In nucleotides, the CDR3 is TGTGCCAGCTCACTAGTCCGGGATGAGCAGTTCTTC. It translates to CASSLVRDEQFF.

As to this clone: This specimen includes other DNA sequences encoding the same CDR3. The chain couples TRBV9 to TRBJ2-1; maybe TRBD2 (5 bases). There are 15 residues in the CDR3. Germline V gene lookup returns CDR1 SGDLS and CDR2 YYNGEE. Deletions cut 0 bases from V and 3 bases from J, with 10 bases between. The CDR3 DNA reads as TGTGCCAGCAGCGTAGCAAGCGGACTCTACAATGAGCAGTTCTTC. It yields the protein CASSVASGLYNEQFF.

The V and J genes are TRBV19 and TRBJ1-4, with no clear D. The CDR3 has 14 amino acids. The V gene lost 3 bases and the J gene lost 8 bases, with 13 bases spanning the gap. CDR1 and CDR2 (germline): LNHDA, SQIVND (reference sequence). The CDR3 coding sequence is TGTGCCAGTAGTATCTCGGGCATCACAGAAAAACTGTTTTTT. Amino acids: CASSISGITEKLFF.

In this sample, this clone turned up a few times. The chain links TRBV11-2 to TRBJ2-5; the D is unclear. V was cut by 4 bases and J by 0 bases, with 12 bases left in between. The CDR3 covers 15 residues. Germline values: CDR1 SGHAT, CDR2 FQNNGV. CDR3 nucleotides: TGTGCCAGCAGCTCCCTCCTGGCTAACCAAGAGACCCAGTACTTC. Amino acid sequence: CASSSLLANQETQYF.

This clone was observed once. The V call is TRBV30, the J call TRBJ1-5; perhaps TRBD1 as D (6 bases). The CDR3 runs to 15 residues. V lost 3 bases and J 6 bases, leaving 18 bases between the germline ends. Germline V gives CDR1 GTSNPN, CDR2 SVGIG (reference sequence). The CDR3 DNA is TGTGCCTGGAGCAAACAGGGAGGGAGAAGTCAGCCCCAGCATTTT. Protein product: CAWSKQGGRSQPQHF.

This clone turned up a few times. The J gene is TRBJ2-5, the V gene TRBV5-4; TRBD1 or TRBD2 may be the D gene (5 bases each). V lost 3 bases and J 5 bases, leaving 11 bases between the germline ends. Germline-derived CDR1 and CDR2 are SGHNT and YYREEE (reference sequence). There are 13 residues in the CDR3. The DNA of the CDR3 is TGTGCCAGCAGCTGGGACGCCGGGGAGACCCAGTACTTC. Its protein is CASSWDAGETQYF.

The chain carries TRBV7-2 and TRBJ2-7; no clear D. Trimming pared 5 bases from V and 6 bases from J, leaving 17 bases between. There are 14 residues in the CDR3. The germline gives CDR1 SGHTA, CDR2 FQGNSA. CDR3 DNA: TGTGCCAGCAGCCCGACTGGTGGGTTGATCGAGCAGTACTTC. This sequence encodes CASSPTGGLIEQYF. Full variable domain (rest looked up from reference TRBV7-2 and TRBJ2-7): GAGVSQSPSNKVTEKGKDVELRCDPISGHTALYWYRQSLGQGLEFLIYFQGNSAPDKSGLPSDRFSAERTGGSVSTLTIQRTQQEDSAVYLCASSPTGGLIEQYFGPGTRLTVT.

J is TRBJ2-2 and V is TRBV10-3, with D perhaps matching TRBD1 (5 bases). CDR3 size: 15 residues. Looked up from germline, CDR1 is ENHRY and CDR2 is SYGVKD. V lost 0 bases to trimming and J lost 7 bases, with 12 bases between them. CDR3 nucleotide sequence: TGTGCCATCAGTGAGTCGGCAGGGCAGGGCGGGGAGCTGTTTTTT. Protein: CAISESAGQGGELFF.

This clone was recorded only once. The CDR3 sequence: CASSLDGQVTDEQYF. The CDR3 bases are TGTGCCAGCAGCTTGGACGGACAGGTAACCGACGAGCAGTACTTC. The gene calls are TRBV7-2 and TRBJ2-7, with 7 bases aligning to TRBD1. Germline trimming cut 3 bases from V and 5 bases from J; bases unmatched to any gene: 10. The germline V gene encodes CDR1 SGHTA and CDR2 FQGNSA. The CDR3 is made up of 15 amino acids.

The gene calls are TRBV28 and TRBJ1-2; a weak D match, TRBD1 (5 bases). Looked up from germline, CDR1 is MDHEN and CDR2 is SYDVKM. V lost 6 bases, J lost 5 bases, and 16 bases lay in between. The CDR3 is 14 residues long. In DNA form, the CDR3 reads TGTGCCAGCAGACTAGACAGTTTTCCTTATGGCTACACCTTC. It is translated as CASRLDSFPYGYTF.